The subject of this entry is one TCR beta chain. Its antigen remains unidentified. This sample is drawn from a study of shared clonotypes between healthy human individuals. Study as a whole: CD4 naive and memory got three plates each, CD8 naive two, CD8 memory one. General study points: Unshared clonotypes carried lower generation probabilities than those common to all four donors. Clonotype sharing across donors was expected to vary with sequencing depth.

Naive-designated CD8 cells lacked CD45RO, were positively enriched for CCR7, and omitted terminally differentiated effector memory CD45RA+ cells. Donors were healthy HIV-negative adults without recent acute infections or vaccinations. Method: immunoSEQ multiplex PCR; TCRdb's copy keeps in-frame clones and lacks some. The profile shows nearly 2 million clones, roughly 95% of them singletons. V lost 4 bases and J lost 5, with 11 bases in between. This CDR3 is 14 amino acids long. In germline, CDR1 is MGHRA, CDR2 YSYEKL. The sequenced sample was naive CD8+ T cells sorted from blood. This clonotype originated in a man aged 18 to 29 in good health. This chain links TRBV4-1 with TRBJ2-2; D ambiguous. Here the CDR3 DNA reads TGCGCCAGCAGCCGTAGCAGTGGGACCGGGGAGCTGTTTTTT. Translation gives CASSRSSGTGELFF.